These 26 T cell receptor beta chains were all obtained from the same sample, sequenced in a study of blood T cell repertoires in COVID-19. Profiled with immunoSEQ multiplex PCR; TCRdb holds only in-frame clones, not every one. The sample records more than 65,000 clones, around 80% being singletons. The sample consisted of peripheral blood. These TCRs come from a woman aged 80 or older with acute or convalescent COVID-19.

Only a few counts were recorded for this clone. A much bigger clone sits one base away, suggesting this may be a read error. The genes are TRBV5-4 and TRBJ1-2; TRBD1 agrees at 9 bases. The germline V gene has CDR1 SGHNT and CDR2 YYREEE (reference sequence). The CDR3 is 13 amino acids. V shed 3 bases and J 4 bases; nucleotides not matched to a gene: 1. CDR3 sequence: CASSSTGGYGYTF. The CDR3 bases are TGTGCCAGCAGCTCGACAGGGGGCTATGGCTACACCTTC.

The rearrangement joins TRBV19 to TRBJ2-2, with D possibly TRBD2 on 6 matching bases. This CDR3 comprises 16 residues. The V and J ends lost 3 bases and 3 bases respectively, with 14 bases between them. Germline V gene sequence: CDR1 LNHDA, CDR2 SQIVND (reference sequence). The DNA of the CDR3 is TGTGCCAGTAGTATTCCCACGGGAGCCGACACCGGGGAGCTGTTTTTT. As protein: CASSIPTGADTGELFF.

The chain has TRBV5-4 and TRBJ2-7; 13 bases fit TRBD2. CDR1 is SGHNT, CDR2 YYREEE, per germline (reference sequence). This CDR3 comprises 15 residues. The junction had 2 bases not matched to a gene; V was cut back by 1 base and J by 4 bases. For the CDR3, the DNA is TGTGCCAGCAGCTTGACTAGCGGGAGGGATTACGAGCAGTACTTC. This codes for CASSLTSGRDYEQYF.

This clone has only a few counts. The chain joins TRBV7-2 to TRBJ2-1; 13 bases map to TRBD2. The CDR3 spans 15 residues. CDR1 SGHTA and CDR2 FQGNSA come from the germline V gene. The trim removed 4 bases at V and 4 bases at J, leaving 1 base unmatched. CDR3 nucleotides: TGTGCCAGCAGCTCGGGACTAGCGGGGTACAATGAGCAGTTCTTC. Translating it yields CASSSGLAGYNEQFF.

V and J are TRBV7-8 and TRBJ2-1; D may be TRBD2 (5 bases). The V end lost 5 bases, the J end lost 6 bases, and 20 bases lay between the germline ends. Germline V gene lookup returns CDR1 SGHVS and CDR2 FQNEAQ. The CDR3 runs to 16 residues. The CDR3 here is CASSQRAGRGSNEQFF. For the CDR3, the DNA is TGTGCCAGCAGCCAAAGGGCAGGTCGGGGAAGCAATGAGCAGTTCTTC.

The chain couples TRBV19 to TRBJ2-7; possibly TRBD1 for D (5 bases). V was cut by 5 bases and J by 3 bases, with 11 bases left in between. Germline V gene sequence: CDR1 LNHDA, CDR2 SQIVND (reference sequence). The CDR3 totals 13 residues. The CDR3 sequence is CASSWGADYEQYF. The CDR3 nucleotides read TGTGCCAGTAGTTGGGGCGCGGACTACGAGCAGTACTTC.

The V call is TRBV9, the J call TRBJ2-5; 13 positions match TRBD2. The CDR3 loop spans 18 amino acids. CDR1 is SGDLS, CDR2 YYNGEE, per germline. Trimming took 4 bases from V and 2 from J; bases not matched to a gene: 11. The CDR3 coding sequence is TGTGCCAGCAGCTCTGGACTAGCGGGAGTGGGCCTTCAAGAGACCCAGTACTTC. Translation gives CASSSGLAGVGLQETQYF. The full variable domain, in which reference TRBV9 and TRBJ2-5 provide the parts outside the CDR3, is DSGVTQTPKHLITATGQRVTLRCSPRSGDLSVYWYQQSLDQGLQFLIQYYNGEERAKGNILERFSAQQFPDLHSELNLSSLELGDSALYFCASSSGLAGVGLQETQYFGPGTRLLVL.

This clone was observed many times. This chain joins TRBV28 and TRBJ1-5; tentatively, D is TRBD1 (5 bases). This CDR3 contains 16 residues. CDR1 and CDR2 from the germline V gene are MDHEN and SYDVKM. Trimming took 2 bases from V and 4 from J, leaving 15 bases between them. CDR3 bases: TGTGCCAGCAGTTTAAGGGCAGGGCCAGCAAATCAGCCCCAGCATTTT. Its protein product is CASSLRAGPANQPQHF.

This sequence joins TRBV19 and TRBJ2-1, with 15 bases matching TRBD2. CDR1 and CDR2 (germline): LNHDA, SQIVND (reference sequence). The CDR3 totals 16 residues. Unmatched junction bases numbered 2, after V lost 1 base and J lost 7 bases. The CDR3 reads CASSIGGTSGRNEQFF. The CDR3 DNA sequence: TGTGCCAGTAGTATAGGGGGGACTAGCGGGAGGAATGAGCAGTTCTTC.

This chain connects TRBV6-5 to TRBJ2-3; 10 positions agree with TRBD2. The CDR3 has 14 residues. The junction had 3 bases not matched to a gene; V was cut back by 9 bases and J by 0 bases. From germline, CDR1 is MNHEY and CDR2 SVGAGI. The DNA of the CDR3 is TGTGCCAGTGGACTAGCGGCTAGCACAGATACGCAGTATTTT. Protein sequence: CASGLAASTDTQYF.

The chain employs TRBV19 and TRBJ2-1; TRBD1 might be the D (6 bases). Trimming cost V 4 bases and J 1 base, with 17 bases left between them. CDR1 and CDR2 (germline): LNHDA, SQIVND (reference sequence). The CDR3 length is 17 residues. The CDR3 nucleotides are TGTGCCAGTAGTAATAGCCCAGGGGCCGGGTCCTACAATGAGCAGTTCTTC. This gives the protein CASSNSPGAGSYNEQFF.

The chain carries TRBV3-1 (or the pseudogene TRBV3-2) and TRBJ2-7; D remains ambiguous. Germline CDR1 and CDR2: LGHDT and YNNKEL (reference sequence). This CDR3 region has 13 residues. V lost 2 bases and J lost 0, with 5 bases in between. CDR3 DNA: TGTGCCAGCAGCCAACAGTTCTCCTACGAGCAGTACTTC. Its protein product is CASSQQFSYEQYF.

Here the CDR3 reads CASRTGRVFEAFF. The CDR3 bases are TGCGCCAGCAGGACAGGACGAGTTTTTGAAGCTTTCTTT. V and J are TRBV10-2 and TRBJ1-1; D is possibly TRBD1 (6 bases). Germline loops: CDR1 WSHSY, CDR2 SAAADI. This CDR3 region has 13 residues. The V end was cut by 6 bases, the J end by 7 bases, with 15 bases between.

The chain carries TRBV9 and TRBJ2-1; TRBD2 might be the D (8 bases). V gave up 1 base and J gave up 7 bases, with 18 bases separating them. The CDR3 has 16 amino acids. Germline V gives CDR1 SGDLS, CDR2 YYNGEE. This CDR3 is CASSVSQGGLVNEQFF. The CDR3 bases are TGTGCCAGCAGCGTATCCCAGGGGGGACTAGTTAATGAGCAGTTCTTC.

This clone has a handful of counts. The rearrangement joins TRBV2 to TRBJ2-6; D unresolved. V was pared by 3 bases and J by 1 base, with 7 bases between. Germline V gives CDR1 SNHLY, CDR2 FYNNEI. This CDR3 is built from 15 residues. As DNA, the CDR3 is TGTGCCAGCAGTGATTGGCAATCTGGGGCCAACGTCCTGACTTTC. Protein: CASSDWQSGANVLTF.

This chain joins TRBV7-2 and TRBJ2-2; TRBD1 matches at 7 bases. With 5 bases clipped from V and 4 bases from J, the junction kept 7 bases outside the gene matches. The CDR3 runs 15 residues. CDR1 and CDR2 (germline): SGHTA, FQGNSA. This CDR3 is CASSLYRGSTGELFF. For the CDR3, the DNA is TGTGCCAGCAGCCTATACAGGGGTAGCACCGGGGAGCTGTTTTTT.

This chain uses TRBV10-3 with TRBJ2-2; D ambiguous. The V end was cut by 2 bases, the J end by 4 bases, with 11 bases between. Germline-derived CDR1 and CDR2 are ENHRY and SYGVKD. CDR3 length: 15 amino acids. CDR3 nucleotides: TGTGCCATCAGTGAGCTGGGCTTCCTCACCGGGGAGCTGTTTTTT. Residues: CAISELGFLTGELFF.

V and J are TRBV29-1 and TRBJ2-7; D ambiguous. The germline V gene has CDR1 SQVTM and CDR2 ANQGSEA. The ends were cut back, 6 bases at V and 2 bases at J, with 11 bases in the middle. The CDR3 is 12 amino acids. The CDR3 DNA sequence: TGCAGCGTCCGCATCGGTCCCTACGAGCAGTACTTC. It codes for CSVRIGPYEQYF.

The sample holds many counts of this clone. The same CDR3 can be traced to other DNA sequences in this sample. The chain combines TRBV15 with TRBJ2-1, with D maybe TRBD1 (6 bases). Germline V CDR1 and CDR2: LNHNV, YYDKDF (reference sequence). The CDR3 covers 14 residues. Trimming shortened V by 0 bases and J by 5 bases, and 8 bases separated the two germline ends. The CDR3 coding sequence is TGTGCCACCAGCAGAGATGGGGGCAACAATGAGCAGTTCTTC. Protein sequence: CATSRDGGNNEQFF.

There are a few counts of this clone. J is TRBJ1-2 and V is TRBV4-1, with D perhaps matching TRBD1 (5 bases). The ends were cut back, 1 base at V and 5 bases at J, with 11 bases in the middle. CDR3 length: 14 residues. From germline, CDR1 is MGHRA and CDR2 YSYEKL. CDR3 loop: CASSQGVEGYGYTF. CDR3 nucleotides: TGCGCCAGCAGCCAAGGGGTGGAGGGGTATGGCTACACCTTC.

This clone has just one count. This chain uses TRBV13 with TRBJ2-3; a possible D gene is TRBD2 (6 bases). Germline CDR1 is PRHDT and CDR2 is FYEKMQ (reference sequence). V lost 3 bases and J lost 1, with 14 bases in between. This CDR3 comprises 16 residues. Here the CDR3 DNA reads TGTGCCAGCAGCTTCTCGGGACTCCATCGCACAGATACGCAGTATTTT. Translation: CASSFSGLHRTDTQYF.

The J gene is TRBJ2-5, the V gene TRBV7-2, with D perhaps matching TRBD1 (6 bases). The length of the CDR3 is 15 residues. The V end lost 1 base, the J end lost 2 bases, and 11 bases lay between the germline ends. CDR1 SGHTA and CDR2 FQGNSA come from the germline V gene. In nucleotides, the CDR3 is TGTGCCAGCAGCTTAGGTACAGGGAGACAAGAGACCCAGTACTTC. Encoded protein: CASSLGTGRQETQYF.

V and J are TRBV7-7 and TRBJ2-1; TRBD2 matches 15 bases. The CDR3 runs to 19 residues. CDR1 SSHAT and CDR2 FNYEAQ come from the germline V gene (reference sequence). The V gene end was trimmed by 5 bases and the J gene end by 2 bases; junction bases not matched to a gene: 10. DNA for the CDR3: TGTGCCAGCAGCCCCCGACCGGGACTAGCGGGAGGCCCCTACAATGAGCAGTTCTTC. Amino acids: CASSPRPGLAGGPYNEQFF.

The chain joins TRBV9 to TRBJ2-6; the match to TRBD1 covers 10 bases. Trimming took 4 bases from V and 2 from J; bases not matched to a gene: 6. The CDR3 consists of 17 residues. The V gene's germline CDR1 is SGDLS and CDR2 YYNGEE. The CDR3 here is CASSLGQGVAGANVLTF. The CDR3 DNA reads TGTGCCAGCAGCCTTGGACAGGGGGTAGCTGGGGCCAACGTCCTGACTTTC.

This rearrangement joins TRBV27 to TRBJ1-5; TRBD1 matches at 7 bases. The CDR3 length is 15 residues. Germline V gene data show CDR1 as MNHEY and CDR2 as SMNVEV (reference sequence). Losses at the gene ends were 2 bases for V and 2 bases for J; bases not matched to a gene: 3. The CDR3 region has the DNA TGTGCCAGCAGTTTAACAGGGGTGGGCAATCAGCCCCAGCATTTT. This gives the protein CASSLTGVGNQPQHF.

The rearrangement uses TRBV28 and TRBJ1-1, with 8 bases matching TRBD1. Unmatched junction bases numbered 4, after V lost 6 bases and J lost 4 bases. This CDR3 is built from 13 residues. Germline V gives CDR1 MDHEN, CDR2 SYDVKM. In DNA form, the CDR3 reads TGTGCCAGCAGCGTTACAGGGGGCACTGAAGCTTTCTTT. The encoded protein is CASSVTGGTEAFF.